The 6 T cell receptor beta chains reported below all come from one sample, sequenced in a study of blood T cells in healthy people across ages. Together with a sample-barcoded 5' primer, a J-beta primer mix was included in a second PCR lasting 7 to 11 cycles. TCRdb reprocessed the 5' RACE reads via MiXCR and lists one record per CDR3 protein. Of 800,000 or so distinct CDR3 sequences listed, 20% to 30% are singletons. Separately, the same data were catalogued under a study of T cells of mothers and their children.

Source material: blood. The source is a boy aged 5 to 17 in good health.

This clonotype was seen a few times. The rearrangement joins TRBV19 to TRBJ2-1; D is uncertain. Germline loops: CDR1 LNHDA, CDR2 SQIVND (reference sequence). V was shortened by 3 bases and J by 8 bases, with 14 bases between the two germline ends. The CDR3 runs to 14 residues. CDR3 region: CASSMSRSRDEQFF. The CDR3 DNA is TGTGCCAGTAGTATGAGCAGGAGCCGGGATGAGCAGTTCTTC.

Here the CDR3 DNA reads TGTGCCAGCAGTTCCGGCGGGGGACTCCACTACAATGAGCAGTTCTTC. This sequence encodes CASSSGGGLHYNEQFF. The chain carries TRBV6-2 or TRBV6-3 and TRBJ2-5, with TRBD2 matching 7 bases. The J call may not be correct, given that the DNA end is closer to TRBJ2-1. CDR1 is MNHEY, CDR2 SVGEGT, per germline. This CDR3 is built from 16 residues.

In this sample, this clonotype turned up a few times. The chain joins TRBV4-3 to TRBJ2-1, with a possible D match to TRBD2 (6 bases). V was trimmed by 4 bases and J by 6 bases, leaving 16 bases between them. This CDR3 has 15 residues. CDR1 is LGHNA and CDR2 is YSLEER in the germline V gene. Written as DNA, the CDR3 is TGCGCCAGCAGCCCTCGGGGGTGGTATGGCAATGAGCAGTTCTTC. Translated: CASSPRGWYGNEQFF.

The CDR3 here is CASSLTVINEQFF. The CDR3, as DNA: TGCGCCAGCAGCTTGACAGTAATCAATGAGCAGTTCTTC. This chain links TRBV5-1 with TRBJ2-1, with D hard to call. V was clipped by 1 base and J by 6 bases, with 8 bases between them. Germline assignment: CDR1 SGHRS and CDR2 YFSETQ. The CDR3 is 13 residues long.

The V gene is TRBV29-1, the J gene TRBJ2-5; no clear D. This CDR3 contains 11 residues. CDR1 is SQVTM and CDR2 is ANQGSEA in the germline V gene. Trimming cost V 6 bases and J 5 bases, with 10 bases left between them. This CDR3 reads CSVPTGETQYF. DNA for the CDR3: TGCAGCGTGCCGACCGGGGAGACCCAGTACTTC.

J is TRBJ1-1 and V is TRBV7-2; no clear D gene. Germline V CDR1 and CDR2: SGHTA, FQGNSA. The CDR3 length is 13 residues. With 5 bases removed from V and 8 bases from J, the gap between germline ends came to 15 bases. CDR3 loop: CASSLSFAGEAFF. The CDR3 DNA reads TGTGCCAGCAGCCTGAGCTTCGCTGGGGAAGCTTTCTTT.